The subject of this entry is one T cell receptor (beta chain). What this receptor recognizes is not known. Base qualities are not recorded, but no much larger clone differs from it by a single base. The CDR3 holds 17 amino acids from the cysteine to the phenylalanine. Only the CDR3 portion is preserved as DNA: 51 bases, with reading frame beginning at the first base. Reading the germline V gene (reference sequence) gives CDR1 PRHDT and CDR2 FYEKMQ. V and J are truncated by 0 bases and 6 bases respectively, leaving an intervening sequence of 17 bases. Reading the label with the study, this specimen's treatment or condition is: about 20 received Ad26.COV2.S at low or high dose, single or two shots; about 5 received placebo; per-sample allocation not given. Repertoires of vaccine and placebo recipients were sequenced from samples taken on day 63 after the first injection. Cohort 1b enrolled fewer than 30 adults aged 18-55 years at a single site in Boston, USA, between 29 July and 7 August 2020. Ad26.COV2.S consisted of a replication-incompetent adenovirus type 26 vector by which a prefusion-stabilized SARS-CoV-2 spike protein from the original Wuhan strain was expressed.

This sample was included in a study of Ad26.COV2.S vaccination and SARS-CoV-2 variants (TCRdb year 2021). About the investigation overall: Donors in the vaccine arm were drawn from COV1001, a phase I-IIa trial of Ad26.COV2.S in healthy adults that was multicentre, randomized, double-blind and placebo-controlled. Investigators remained blinded to trial group allocation during experiments and outcome assessment. The TCR-sequenced set comprised around 30 samples: roughly 19 Ad26.COV2.S vaccine recipients, 5 placebo recipients and 8 SARS-CoV-2 convalescent individuals. Ad26.COV2.S was given intramuscularly at 5x10^10 or 1x10^11 viral particles, as a single shot or as two shots 56 days apart. Trial participants were randomized into five groups of five: low-dose or high-dose Ad26.COV2.S given once or twice, or placebo on both occasions. Sequencing of the TCRbeta repertoire served to evaluate the specificity and breadth of SARS-CoV-2-reactive T cell receptors following Ad26.COV2.S vaccination.

TCRbeta CDR3 regions were sequenced with the immunoSEQ Assay. After extraction, genomic DNA underwent amplification by bias-controlled multiplex PCR, followed by high-throughput sequencing. Under the source paper's analysis protocol: To quantify the absolute abundance of every unique TCRbeta CDR3 region, sequences were collapsed and filtered. Usable DNA was measured by amplifying reference genes present in all nucleated cells, and TCRbeta template counts were normalized to that usable DNA to estimate T cell fraction. Repertoire TCRs were annotated as SARS-CoV-2-specific when V gene, CDR3 amino acid sequence and J gene were exactly matched to a known reactive TCR set. The reference SARS-CoV-2 TCR set was obtained from MIRA and was filtered for enrichment in COVID-19-positive ImmuneCODE repertoires, whereby public or cross-reactive TCRs were removed. Based on the MIRA antigens, annotated TCRs were further analysed at the level of specific ORF or position within ORF. Depth was the summed frequency of annotated unique rearrangements, while breadth was defined as annotated unique rearrangements over total unique productive rearrangements. Two-sided Wilcoxon rank-sum tests were applied when comparing TCR breadth between groups. TCRdb retrieved this table from immuneACCESS and kept in-frame rearrangements only. Not all clones are present; in checked studies, unresolved V genes account for under half, and no reason is known for the remainder. That table furnishes V, J and clone size, whereas the DNA furnished D and trimming. The sample table records about 400,000 clones; roughly 85% of these occur just once. Of the sample, just under 7.5% is held by the ten largest clones.

On the study overall, not on this receptor specifically: After vaccination, substantial breadth of spike-specific CD8+ and CD4+ T cell responses was reported. Non-spike TCR breadth was comparable between vaccine and placebo recipients, consistent with the vaccine containing only spike. It was noted by the authors that total T cell responses may have been underestimated by the TCR breadth and depth analyses. Spike-specific TCR breadth was higher in Ad26.COV2.S recipients than in placebo recipients (P = 0.0014). Comparing responses between vaccine doses or regimens was not something the study was powered to do.

The sample here was peripheral blood, taken in a trial of Ad26.COV2.S vaccine versus placebo. The receptor was isolated from a person aged 18-65 years who received the Ad26.COV2.S COVID-19 vaccine or a placebo. The chain is encoded by TRBV13 joined to TRBJ2-2; the D gene is perhaps TRBD1 or TRBD2, each of them matching over 5 bases. The CDR3 here reads CASSLGLWGRSAGELFF. The DNA sequence is as follows: TGTGCCAGCAGCTTAGGCCTATGGGGACGCTCGGCCGGGGAGCTGTTTTTT.